Detailed here is one TCR beta chain. Its antigen remains unidentified. The donors, nominally healthy at sampling, likely had unrecorded immune exposures. These data are taken from a study of cytomegalovirus exposure and HLA in healthy donors. Regarding the study as a whole: For TCR beta chains, V- and J-gene trimming was later linked to a missense DCLRE1C variant. The authors enumerated around 150 TCR beta chains as linked to cytomegalovirus.

A multiplex PCR was run with 60 Vbeta primers and 13 Jbeta primers. Data came from immunoSEQ multiplex PCR; TCRdb stores just in-frame clones and leaves some out. Altogether around 160,000 clones are present, approximately 75% being singletons, with the ten largest covering around 2.3%. The germline CDR1 and CDR2 sequences are LNHNV and YYDKDF (reference sequence). V shed 3 bases and J shed 7 bases, with 7 bases lying between them. The CDR3 runs to 12 residues. The material sequenced was PBMCs. This receptor was taken from a man aged 50 to 60 in good health and CMV-seropositive. The rearrangement links TRBV15 to TRBJ1-5; D unresolved. CDR3 in amino acids: CATSRGGQPQHF. The CDR3 region has the DNA TGTGCCACCAGCAGGGGAGGACAGCCCCAGCATTTT.